One sample yielded the 21 T cell receptor beta chains listed below, sequenced in a study of Graves' ophthalmopathy and Graves' hyperthyroidism. TCR beta CDR3 regions were amplified from RNA transcripts. An opening RT-PCR round employed HTBI primers and preceded a second-round multiplex PCR. TCRdb recomputed calls from the multiplex PCR reads with MiXCR, one row per CDR3 protein. The sample yields hundreds of thousands of distinct CDR3 sequences, over 40% seen once. Source material: peripheral blood. Receptors were obtained from an adult man with Graves' ophthalmopathy.

This clonotype showed up just once. This sequence may be a read error, since a much larger clone differs from it by one base. This likely comes from a read error, as the CDR3 has no conserved phenylalanine or tryptophan at its end. V usage is TRBV20-1 and J usage is TRBJ1-1; D ambiguous. Germline V gene data show CDR1 as DFQATT and CDR2 as SNEGSKA (reference sequence). The ends were cut back, 1 base at V and 4 bases at J, with 13 bases in the middle. There are 14 residues in the CDR3. In nucleotides, the CDR3 is TGCAGTGCTAGAGGGGTCAGCGGATTCACTGAAGCTTTCCTT. Its translation: CSARGVSGFTEAFL.

Points on this clonotype: Given a much more abundant clone one base away, this may be a read error. V is TRBV19 and J is TRBJ2-2; 7 positions match TRBD1. Per germline, CDR1 LNHDA and CDR2 SQIVND (reference sequence). The V gene end was trimmed by 5 bases and the J gene end by 6 bases; junction bases not matched to a gene: 9. CDR3 size: 15 residues. The CDR3, as DNA: TGTGCCAGTAGTTTCGCAGGGGGTTTCGCCGGGGAGCTGTTTTTT. It is translated as CASSFAGGFAGELFF.

This chain uses TRBV7-9 with TRBJ2-5, with D unclear. The J call may be in error: the DNA end matches TRBJ2-1 better. The CDR3 loop spans 13 amino acids. Germline loops: CDR1 SEHNR, CDR2 FQNEAQ (reference sequence). CDR3 amino acids: CASSESSYNEQFF. CDR3 DNA sequence: TGTGCCAGCAGCGAAAGCTCCTACAATGAGCAGTTCTTC.

This clonotype has ten or more counts. The chain has TRBV7-9 and TRBJ1-4; D is possibly TRBD1 (5 bases). Germline CDR1 and CDR2: SEHNR and FQNEAQ (reference sequence). The CDR3 runs to 10 residues. V was cut by 8 bases and J by 8 bases, with 6 bases left in between. CDR3 protein: CASGAEKLFF. The CDR3 coding sequence is TGTGCCAGCGGGGCCGAAAAACTGTTTTTT.

This clonotype was detected ten times or more. This rearrangement joins TRBV10-3 to TRBJ1-2; 7 nucleotides match TRBD1. This CDR3 spans 13 amino acids. Germline loops: CDR1 ENHRY, CDR2 SYGVKD. Trimming removed 10 bases from V and 3 bases from J; junction bases left unmatched: 8. The CDR3 nucleotides read TGTGCCAATGGGGAGGGGGCGGACTATGGCTACACCTTC. Amino acids: CANGEGADYGYTF.

As concerns this clonotype: One junction end disagrees with the germline gene, perhaps due to a read error. The gene calls are TRBV7-4 and TRBJ2-7; tentative D call: TRBD1 (6 bases). The CDR3 runs to 13 residues. Per germline, CDR1 SGHVT and CDR2 SQSDAQ. This CDR3 is CASSRTGSSEQYF. CDR3 nucleotide sequence: TGTGCCAGCAGCCGTACAGGGTCCTCCGAGCAGTACTTC.

This clonotype was picked up many times. The chain recombines TRBV10-2 with TRBJ2-5; 9 nucleotides agree with TRBD1. The CDR3 consists of 14 residues. Germline lookup yields CDR1 WSHSY and CDR2 SAAADI. The ends lost 6 bases at V and 5 bases at J; junction bases unmatched: 7. Written as DNA, the CDR3 is TGCGCCAGCAGCACCACAGGGGGCGGGGAGACCCAGTACTTC. Protein: CASSTTGGGETQYF.

Many counts were recorded for this clonotype. The V call is TRBV29-1, the J call TRBJ1-1; TRBD1 matches at 8 bases. This CDR3 comprises 12 residues. Germline-derived CDR1 and CDR2 are SQVTM and ANQGSEA. Unmatched junction bases numbered 5, after V lost 6 bases and J lost 5 bases. Here the CDR3 reads CSVQGARTEAFF. CDR3 DNA: TGCAGCGTCCAGGGGGCGAGGACTGAAGCTTTCTTT.

This clonotype was seen at least ten times. This chain joins TRBV11-2 and TRBJ2-2; D unclear. CDR3 size: 13 residues. V dropped 5 bases and J dropped 0 bases, with 4 bases sitting between them. The germline gives CDR1 SGHAT, CDR2 FQNNGV. The CDR3 region has the DNA TGTGCCAGCAGCGCACCGAACACCGGGGAGCTGTTTTTT. Amino acids: CASSAPNTGELFF.

This sequence joins TRBV20-1 and TRBJ1-3, with D perhaps TRBD1 (6 bases). The V gene's germline CDR1 is DFQATT and CDR2 SNEGSKA (reference sequence). V lost 2 bases, J lost 1 base, and 9 bases lay in between. The CDR3 runs 14 residues. DNA of the CDR3: TGCAGTGCTAGACTACAGGGATCTGGAAACACCATATATTTT. Translated: CSARLQGSGNTIYF.

In this sample, this clonotype turned up a few times. CDR3 nucleotide sequence: TGTGCCAGCAGTGCTAGATCGGACAGGGTCGTTTCACCCCTCCACTTT. Amino acid sequence: CASSARSDRVVSPLHF. V gene TRBV25-1 combines with J gene TRBJ1-6; 8 nucleotides agree with TRBD1. The CDR3 totals 16 residues. V lost 4 bases to trimming and J lost 9 bases; unmatched junction nucleotides: 11. Germline CDR1 reads MGHDK; CDR2 reads SYGVNS.

This clonotype was found once. The V and J genes are TRBV2 and TRBJ1-1; D not certain. Trimming cost V 2 bases and J 3 bases, with 4 bases left between them. The germline gives CDR1 SNHLY, CDR2 FYNNEI. The CDR3 runs to 12 residues. The CDR3 spells CASSELDTEAFF. CDR3 in DNA: TGTGCCAGCAGTGAACTCGACACTGAAGCTTTCTTT. The variable domain in full, with the rest retrieved from reference TRBV2 and TRBJ1-1, is EPEVTQTPSHQVTQMGQEVILRCVPISNHLYFYWYRQILGQKVEFLVSFYNNEISEKSEIFDDQFSVERPDGSNFTLKIRSTKLEDSAMYFCASSELDTEAFFGQGTRLTVV.

This clonotype was detected only a few times. V and J are TRBV4-3 and TRBJ1-5; D is unresolved. CDR1 is LGHNA, CDR2 YSLEER, per germline. The CDR3 covers 15 residues. The V and J ends lost 3 bases and 6 bases respectively, with 15 bases between them. The CDR3 coding sequence is TGCGCCAGCAGCCACCCTGGACTGTTCAGTCAGCCCCAGCATTTT. Translated: CASSHPGLFSQPQHF.

This clonotype was counted only a few times. The rearrangement joins TRBV4-2 to TRBJ2-7; TRBD2 matches at 8 bases. The CDR3 is 16 amino acids. V lost 1 base to trimming and J lost 0 bases; unmatched junction nucleotides: 5. Germline V gene sequence: CDR1 LGHNA, CDR2 YNFKEQ. The CDR3 region is CASSQGGSGDSYEQYF. CDR3 coding DNA: TGTGCCAGCAGCCAAGGTGGTAGCGGGGACTCCTACGAGCAGTACTTC.

This clonotype was seen many times. One end of the junction varies from germline; a read error may be responsible. The CDR3 region is CAISEGGLARSTF. The CDR3 DNA sequence: TGTGCCATCAGTGAGGGGGGACTAGCGCGGTCGACTTTC. The chain is built from TRBV10-3 and TRBJ2-5; 10 nucleotides line up with TRBD2. Germline CDR1 ENHRY, CDR2 SYGVKD. The CDR3 covers 13 residues.

There are a few counts of this clonotype. The chain uses TRBV24-1 and TRBJ2-7; D is ambiguous. With the DNA end fitting TRBJ2-1 better, the J assignment may be wrong. The CDR3 length is 13 residues. The germline gives CDR1 KGHDR, CDR2 SFDVKD. This CDR3 is CATSGADYNEQFF. The DNA for the CDR3 is TGTGCCACCAGTGGGGCCGATTACAATGAGCAGTTCTTC.

The chain employs TRBV5-1 and TRBJ2-2; D is undetermined. The V and J ends lost 4 bases and 3 bases respectively, with 22 bases between them. The CDR3 covers 18 residues. The germline gives CDR1 SGHRS, CDR2 YFSETQ. For the CDR3, the DNA is TGCGCCAGCAGCCAAGTAGAGAGGTCCACGGACGACACCGGGGAGCTGTTTTTT. As protein: CASSQVERSTDDTGELFF.

The sample holds many counts of this clonotype. The chain carries TRBV29-1 and TRBJ2-2; the D gene could be TRBD1 or TRBD2 (6 bases each). V lost 2 bases, J lost 7 bases, and 11 bases lay in between. The V gene's germline CDR1 is SQVTM and CDR2 ANQGSEA. CDR3 length: 13 amino acids. As DNA, the CDR3 is TGCAGCGTTGAACGGGGGCTTAACGGGGAGCTGTTTTTT. Its protein is CSVERGLNGELFF.

This clonotype was counted ten times or more. CDR3 sequence (DNA): TGTGCCAGCAGCTTAACTCTCGGGCAGCGATTAACCTACGAGCAGTACTTC. This encodes CASSLTLGQRLTYEQYF. V usage is TRBV7-8 and J usage is TRBJ2-7; D is unclear. The germline V gene has CDR1 SGHVS and CDR2 FQNEAQ. CDR3 size: 17 residues. Deletions cut 2 bases from V and 2 bases from J, with 19 bases between.

The chain has TRBV12-3 or TRBV12-4 and TRBJ1-4; 7 bases align to TRBD1. The CDR3 has 17 amino acids. J gave up 8 bases and V 8 bases, and 20 bases lay outside the gene matches. The CDR3 protein is CASSPSERGRRGEKLFF. The CDR3 DNA follows: TGTGCCAGCTCACCAAGCGAGAGGGGGCGCAGAGGCGAAAAACTGTTTTTT.

This clonotype occurred a few times. J is TRBJ2-3 and V is TRBV7-8, with D tentatively TRBD2 (5 bases). V was trimmed by 8 bases and J by 4 bases, leaving 22 bases between them. The germline CDR1 and CDR2 sequences are SGHVS and FQNEAQ. The CDR3 runs to 16 residues. The CDR3 bases are TGTGCCAGCCGTAGGTTTAGCGACTTGGATCCAGATACGCAGTATTTT. Translated: CASRRFSDLDPDTQYF.